This is a list of T cell receptor beta chains from one sample in a study of T cells in Graves' hyperthyroidism and ophthalmopathy. TCRdb analysed the multiplex PCR reads with MiXCR anew, one entry per CDR3 protein. Of about 360,000 distinct CDR3 sequences detected, roughly an eighth appear once; the ten largest clones hold roughly 9.2%. The sample taken for sequencing was blood. The source of these receptors is a woman aged 18-35 years with Graves' hyperthyroidism. Each CDR3 is given with its conserved first and last residue. The order of the fields is V gene, J gene, clone size, D gene, CDR3 protein, CDR3 DNA. D genes are given only for firm matches. Clone size appears in some rows only: once, few, many, or a class for an expanded clone.

>TRBV28|TRBJ1-3|few|.
CASSLQGFGNTIYF
TGTGCCAGCAGTTTACAGGGGTTTGGAAACACCATATATTTT
>TRBV3-1|TRBJ1-1|many|.
CASSPRGRMAFF
TGTGCCAGCAGCCCCCGGGGCAGGATGGCTTTCTTT
>TRBV9|TRBJ2-1|few|TRBD1
CASSVVRDSIHNEQFF
TGTGCCAGCAGCGTAGTCAGGGACAGTATACACAATGAGCAGTTCTTC
>TRBV28|TRBJ2-3|many|.
CASSSGASDTQYF
TGTGCCAGCAGTTCGGGGGCATCAGATACGCAGTATTTT
>TRBV6-2/TRBV6-3|TRBJ2-7|many|TRBD1
CASSGQGKSWGEQYF
TGTGCCAGCAGCGGACAGGGAAAATCATGGGGCGAGCAGTACTTC
>TRBV7-2|TRBJ2-1|many|.
CASSFSSSSYNEQFF
TGTGCCAGCAGTTTCAGCAGTAGCTCCTACAATGAGCAGTTCTTC
>TRBV7-9|TRBJ2-7|many|.
CASTPEGASYSPEQYF
TGTGCCAGCACACCCGAGGGCGCCTCCTATTCTCCCGAGCAGTACTTC
>TRBV28|TRBJ2-4|many|.
CASGPGRNIQYF
TGTGCCAGCGGCCCAGGGAGGAACATTCAGTACTTC
>TRBV7-2|TRBJ1-2|many|.
CASSWEQGGSWDFYGYTF
TGTGCCAGCAGCTGGGAACAGGGAGGGAGTTGGGACTTCTATGGCTACACCTTC
>TRBV20-1|TRBJ2-5|many|TRBD2
CSASTAGGPFWETQYF
TGCAGTGCTAGTACAGCGGGGGGCCCATTCTGGGAGACCCAGTACTTC
>TRBV30|TRBJ2-7|many|.
CALHRLSEQYF
TGTGCCCTGCATCGGCTATCCGAGCAGTACTTC
>TRBV5-1|TRBJ1-4|many|.
CASSLAGRGGEKLFF
TGCGCCAGCAGCTTGGCCGGCAGGGGCGGTGAAAAACTGTTTTTT
>TRBV6-1|TRBJ1-1|few|.
CASESTEGAAEAFF
TGTGCCAGCGAATCCACGGAGGGTGCCGCTGAAGCTTTCTTT
>TRBV30|TRBJ1-2|many|.
CAWQAGPLRGYTF
TGTGCCTGGCAGGCCGGCCCCTTGAGGGGCTACACCTTC
>TRBV20-1|TRBJ2-2|many|.
CSARDPRGAGELFF
TGCAGTGCTAGAGACCCTCGTGGGGCCGGGGAGCTGTTTTTT
>TRBV29-1|TRBJ1-2|.|.
CSAGPIGGYGYTF
TGCAGCGCCGGACCGATAGGGGGCTATGGCTACACCTTC
>TRBV27|TRBJ2-1|many|.
CASSQYNEQFF
TGTGCCAGCAGCCAATACAATGAGCAGTTCTTC
>TRBV4-1|TRBJ1-2|many|.
CASSANDGGGPYYGYTF
TGCGCCAGCAGCGCAAACGATGGGGGGGGCCCCTACTATGGCTACACCTTC
>TRBV5-5|TRBJ1-6|many|.
CASSLDGWGSPLHF
TGTGCCAGCAGCTTGGATGGGTGGGGTTCACCCCTCCACTTT
>TRBV2|TRBJ2-7|many|.
CASSEGTSYEQYF
TGTGCCAGCAGTGAAGGGACCTCCTACGAGCAGTACTTC
>TRBV7-2|TRBJ2-5|many|TRBD2
CASSQLASQETQYF
TGTGCCAGCAGCCAACTAGCGTCCCAAGAGACCCAGTACTTC
>TRBV15|TRBJ1-4|many|.
CATSRDRALNEKLFF
TGTGCCACCAGCAGAGACCGGGCCTTGAATGAAAAACTGTTTTTT
>TRBV6-2/TRBV6-3|TRBJ2-2|many|.
CASRDGTPNTGELFF
TGTGCCAGCAGGGACGGGACACCCAACACCGGGGAGCTGTTTTTT
>TRBV7-9|TRBJ1-2|few|.
CASSPKAQTLGGYTF
TGTGCCAGCAGCCCTAAGGCACAGACCTTAGGTGGCTACACCTTC
>TRBV27|TRBJ2-5|.|.
CASSLGPEQGPYF
TGTGCCAGCAGTTTAGGGCCCGAACAGGGACCGTACTTC
>TRBV20-1|TRBJ1-1|many|TRBD1
CSASRQGDVVEAFF
TGCAGTGCTAGCAGACAGGGGGACGTGGTTGAAGCTTTCTTT
>TRBV11-2|TRBJ1-2|.|.
CASTSTRGAYGYTF
TGTGCCAGCACCTCGACCCGGGGGGCCTATGGCTACACCTTC
>TRBV13|TRBJ2-1|few|.
CASSDEGGYNEQFF
TGTGCCAGCAGCGACGAAGGGGGCTACAATGAGCAGTTCTTC
>TRBV20-1|TRBJ1-3|many|.
CSARDPGNTIYF
TGCAGTGCTAGAGATCCAGGAAACACCATATATTTT
>TRBV6-1|TRBJ2-5|few|.
CASWGFQETQYF
TGTGCCAGCTGGGGGTTTCAAGAGACCCAGTACTTC
>TRBV12-3/TRBV12-4|TRBJ2-7|many|.
CASANYEQYF
TGTGCCAGCGCGAACTACGAGCAGTACTTC
>TRBV11-2|TRBJ2-7|many|.
CASSLVGTGSEQYF
TGTGCCAGCAGCTTGGTCGGCACCGGGTCCGAGCAGTACTTC
>TRBV30|TRBJ2-1|.|.
CAWSLGRGRFF
TGTGCCTGGTCCCTCGGGAGAGGCCGGTTCTTC
>TRBV24-1|TRBJ1-2|.|.
CATSDWDTNYGYTF
TGTGCCACCAGTGACTGGGACACGAACTATGGCTACACCTTC
>TRBV20-1|TRBJ2-7|.|.
CSARGWYYEQYF
TGCAGTGCAAGAGGATGGTACTACGAGCAGTACTTC
>TRBV4-1|TRBJ2-7|few|.
CASSATSVEQYF
TGCGCCAGCAGCGCGACCTCGGTCGAGCAGTACTTC
>TRBV2|TRBJ2-7|many|TRBD1
CASSDRGSYEQYF
TGTGCCAGCAGTGACAGGGGGTCCTACGAGCAGTACTTC
>TRBV25-1|TRBJ1-4|few|TRBD1
CASSEGTGVATNEKLFF
TGTGCCAGCAGTGAAGGGACAGGGGTAGCAACTAATGAAAAACTGTTTTTT
>TRBV30|TRBJ1-4|.|.
CAWSAGAGGDEKLFF
TGTGCCTGGAGTGCCGGGGCCGGGGGGGATGAAAAACTGTTTTTT
>TRBV2|TRBJ1-2|many|.
CASSSPRGYGYTF
TGTGCCAGCAGCTCACCTCGGGGCTATGGCTACACCTTC
>TRBV28|TRBJ1-1|many|.
CASSSDTGGAEAFF
TGTGCCAGCAGTTCGGACACGGGGGGTGCTGAAGCTTTCTTT
>TRBV7-8|TRBJ2-1|many|TRBD2
CASSLGASGNDEQFF
TGTGCCAGCAGCTTAGGGGCTAGCGGGAACGATGAGCAGTTCTTC
>TRBV10-3|TRBJ1-1|many|.
CAISAQAGMNTEAFF
TGTGCCATCAGTGCCCAGGCGGGTATGAACACTGAAGCTTTCTTT
>TRBV2|TRBJ1-1|many|.
CASSEGMGGTEAFF
TGTGCCAGCAGTGAAGGCATGGGGGGCACTGAAGCTTTCTTT
>TRBV3-1|TRBJ2-3|many|TRBD1
CASSQLGTGSDTQYF
TGTGCCAGCAGCCAACTCGGGACAGGGTCAGATACGCAGTATTTT
>TRBV15|TRBJ2-5|many|.
CARRGTHQETQYF
TGTGCCAGACGTGGGACGCATCAAGAGACCCAGTACTTC
>TRBV27|TRBJ2-1|many|TRBD2
CASSPGTSGRDEQFF
TGTGCCAGCAGTCCTGGGACTAGCGGGAGAGATGAGCAGTTCTTC
>TRBV5-1|TRBJ2-2|.|.
CASKRGNTGELFF
TGCGCCAGCAAACGGGGGAACACCGGGGAGCTGTTTTTT
>TRBV3-1|TRBJ2-1|many|.
CASSQWDTYNEQFF
TGTGCCAGCAGCCAGTGGGACACTTACAATGAGCAGTTCTTC
>TRBV27|TRBJ1-4|many|.
CASSNGDRPGLELFF
TGTGCCAGCAGTAATGGGGACCGCCCTGGGTTGGAACTGTTTTTT
>TRBV11-2|TRBJ2-1|many|TRBD2
CASSLVPGGTSGRNEQFF
TGTGCCAGCAGCTTAGTTCCCGGGGGGACTAGCGGGAGGAATGAGCAGTTCTTC
>TRBV30|TRBJ2-7|many|TRBD2
CAWRLAGEYEQYF
TGTGCCTGGAGGCTAGCGGGAGAGTACGAGCAGTACTTC
>TRBV12-3/TRBV12-4|TRBJ2-7|.|TRBD2
CASRAGAGGFYEQYF
TGTGCCAGCAGGGCGGGGGCGGGAGGTTTTTACGAGCAGTACTTC
>TRBV5-4|TRBJ1-1|.|.
CASSWGARMDTEAFF
TGTGCCAGCAGCTGGGGCGCACGTATGGACACTGAAGCTTTCTTT
>TRBV4-1|TRBJ2-3|.|TRBD2
CASSQDSRGRAPDTQYF
TGCGCCAGCAGCCAAGATAGCCGAGGGAGGGCCCCCGATACGCAGTATTTT
>TRBV28|TRBJ1-6|.|.
CARSPGTRDGSPLHF
TGTGCCAGGAGTCCCGGAACGAGGGACGGCTCACCCCTCCACTTT
>TRBV6-1|TRBJ2-7|many|.
CASRKDNYEQYF
TGTGCCAGCAGGAAGGACAACTACGAGCAGTACTTC
>TRBV11-2|TRBJ1-5|many|.
CASSLGGGNNQPQHF
TGTGCCAGCAGCTTAGGGGGGGGGAACAATCAGCCCCAGCATTTT
>TRBV12-3/TRBV12-4|TRBJ2-1|many|TRBD1
CASSPGTGRVNEQFF
TGTGCCAGCAGTCCTGGGACAGGTAGGGTCAATGAGCAGTTCTTC
>TRBV28|TRBJ2-1|many|.
CASSDNRSPFRNEQFF
TGTGCCAGCAGTGATAACAGGAGCCCCTTTCGGAATGAGCAGTTCTTC